Listed below are T cell receptor beta chains from one sample, sequenced in a study of blood T cells in healthy people across ages. MiXCR, applied by TCRdb to the 5' RACE reads, yields one record per CDR3 protein. Here the sample spans approximately 780,000 distinct CDR3 sequences, roughly 25% being singletons. This sample also appeared in a second study, on T cells of mothers and their children.

Source material: blood. The receptors were sampled from a boy younger than 18 in good health. Each CDR3 is given with its conserved first and last residue. The order of the fields is CDR3 DNA, CDR3 protein, clone size, D gene, J gene, V gene. A D gene is named only where the DNA matches it firmly. Size values are once, few and many counts, or a class for expanded clones, and some rows have none.

CDR3nt: TGTGCCAGCAGTGAAGATCTGGGAAAATTCCAGCCCCAGCATTTT
CDR3aa: CASSEDLGKFQPQHF
abundance: .
d_gene: .
j_gene: TRBJ1-5
v_gene: TRBV2

CDR3nt: TGTGCCAGCAGCCCCTCCGGGGTCACTAATGAAAAACTGTTTTTT
CDR3aa: CASSPSGVTNEKLFF
abundance: few
d_gene: .
j_gene: TRBJ1-4
v_gene: TRBV9

CDR3nt: TGTGCCAGCAGCCACATCGGTTGGGGGATCGGTGGGGCCAACGTCCTGACTTTC
CDR3aa: CASSHIGWGIGGANVLTF
abundance: few
d_gene: .
j_gene: TRBJ2-6
v_gene: TRBV14

CDR3nt: TGTGCCAGCAGCCCCGCCGCGCGGGATAGAGACACTGAAGCTTTCTTT
CDR3aa: CASSPAARDRDTEAFF
abundance: .
d_gene: .
j_gene: TRBJ1-1
v_gene: TRBV11-2

CDR3nt: TGTGCCAGCAGCTCGGCCTCCTGGGGGCAAGAGACCCAGTACTTC
CDR3aa: CASSSASWGQETQYF
abundance: few
d_gene: .
j_gene: TRBJ2-5
v_gene: TRBV9

CDR3nt: TGTGCCAGCAGCTTAGGTGCCCTGAATGGTGAGCAGTTCTTC
CDR3aa: CASSLGALNGEQFF
abundance: .
d_gene: .
j_gene: TRBJ2-1
v_gene: TRBV7-3

CDR3nt: TGCAGCGTCCTAAAGCTTAAGGGGTTATCCTACGAGCAGTACTTC
CDR3aa: CSVLKLKGLSYEQYF
abundance: .
d_gene: .
j_gene: TRBJ2-7
v_gene: TRBV29-1

CDR3nt: TGCGCCAGCAGCCCGGGACAGAATATGAACACTGAAGCTTTCTTT
CDR3aa: CASSPGQNMNTEAFF
abundance: .
d_gene: TRBD1
j_gene: TRBJ1-1
v_gene: TRBV5-1

CDR3nt: TGTGCCAGCAGCTTAGATTTAGACAGGGGGCCTATTGAAGCTTTCTTT
CDR3aa: CASSLDLDRGPIEAFF
abundance: .
d_gene: TRBD1
j_gene: TRBJ1-1
v_gene: TRBV11-2

CDR3nt: TGTGCCAGCAGCCTGAGCCAGGGGGGGCACTCCTACGAGCAGTACTTC
CDR3aa: CASSLSQGGHSYEQYF
abundance: few
d_gene: .
j_gene: TRBJ2-7
v_gene: TRBV4-2

CDR3nt: TGTGCCAGCAGTTTTGAGGGAGGGGCTAATGAAAAACTGTTTTTT
CDR3aa: CASSFEGGANEKLFF
abundance: few
d_gene: .
j_gene: TRBJ1-4
v_gene: TRBV28

CDR3nt: TGTGCCAGCAGTTTAGCGTCAAAGGGACTAGCGGGGCCGCGGGAGACCCAGTACTTC
CDR3aa: CASSLASKGLAGPRETQYF
abundance: few
d_gene: TRBD2
j_gene: TRBJ2-5
v_gene: TRBV12-3/TRBV12-4

CDR3nt: TGTGCCAGCACTGAAACGCCGGGACAGGGTACATACGAGCAGTACTTC
CDR3aa: CASTETPGQGTYEQYF
abundance: .
d_gene: TRBD1
j_gene: TRBJ2-7
v_gene: TRBV2

CDR3nt: TGTGCCAGCCTCCTGAGCGAACCTCAAGAGACCCAGTACTTC
CDR3aa: CASLLSEPQETQYF
abundance: few
d_gene: .
j_gene: TRBJ2-5
v_gene: TRBV2

CDR3nt: TGCGCCAGCAGCTTGGGGGACTATTCAAAAGAGACCCAGTACTTC
CDR3aa: CASSLGDYSKETQYF
abundance: once
d_gene: TRBD2
j_gene: TRBJ2-5
v_gene: TRBV5-1

CDR3nt: TGTGCCAGCACAGAGGGACCTGGCTACACCTTC
CDR3aa: CASTEGPGYTF
abundance: .
d_gene: .
j_gene: TRBJ1-2
v_gene: TRBV12-3/TRBV12-4

CDR3nt: TGTGCCAGCAGCTTATCCGGGGAACAAGAGACCCAGTACTTC
CDR3aa: CASSLSGEQETQYF
abundance: .
d_gene: .
j_gene: TRBJ2-5
v_gene: TRBV7-9

CDR3nt: TGTGCCAGCAGTTTAGGTTCAGCTGGAGCTTTCTTT
CDR3aa: CASSLGSAGAFF
abundance: .
d_gene: .
j_gene: TRBJ1-1
v_gene: TRBV12-3/TRBV12-4

CDR3nt: TGTGCCAGCAGTACCGGGACAGGGGGAGATACGCAGTATTTT
CDR3aa: CASSTGTGGDTQYF
abundance: .
d_gene: TRBD1
j_gene: TRBJ2-3
v_gene: TRBV27

CDR3nt: TGTGCCAGCCGACGCCAGCCGGGAGAAGCTTTCTTT
CDR3aa: CASRRQPGEAFF
abundance: .
d_gene: .
j_gene: TRBJ1-1
v_gene: TRBV12-3/TRBV12-4

CDR3nt: TGTGCTAGTGGTTTATCAGGGCTCCAAGAGACCCAGTACTTC
CDR3aa: CASGLSGLQETQYF
abundance: few
d_gene: .
j_gene: TRBJ2-5
v_gene: TRBV12-5

CDR3nt: TGTGCCAGCAGTTACGCCAGTTCTTCTATGGGCTACACCTTC
CDR3aa: CASSYASSSMGYTF
abundance: few
d_gene: .
j_gene: TRBJ1-2
v_gene: TRBV6-2/TRBV6-3

CDR3nt: TGCAGCGTTGAGACCGGGTCCCTAGTGCCACACCACACAGATACGCAGTATTTT
CDR3aa: CSVETGSLVPHHTDTQYF
abundance: .
d_gene: .
j_gene: TRBJ2-3
v_gene: TRBV29-1

CDR3nt: TGCAGTGCTAGCGGGGTACTGGGGTCAGGGACGGGGAGCGAGCAGTACTTC
CDR3aa: CSASGVLGSGTGSEQYF
abundance: .
d_gene: .
j_gene: TRBJ2-7
v_gene: TRBV20-1

CDR3nt: TGTGCCAGCAGTCCTAATCACCATGGCTACACCTTC
CDR3aa: CASSPNHHGYTF
abundance: .
d_gene: .
j_gene: TRBJ1-2
v_gene: TRBV6-5

CDR3nt: TGCAGCGTTGAAGCCGTAGGAGGGGCCTCTAATGAAAAACTGTTTTTT
CDR3aa: CSVEAVGGASNEKLFF
abundance: few
d_gene: .
j_gene: TRBJ1-4
v_gene: TRBV29-1

CDR3nt: TGCAGTGCTAGAGATCTTCAGCGGGCGGGGAACACTGAAGCTTTCTTT
CDR3aa: CSARDLQRAGNTEAFF
abundance: .
d_gene: .
j_gene: TRBJ1-1
v_gene: TRBV20-1

CDR3nt: TGTGCCAGCAGCCCAGGGACTTCCGAAGAGACCCAGTACTTC
CDR3aa: CASSPGTSEETQYF
abundance: many
d_gene: .
j_gene: TRBJ2-5
v_gene: TRBV7-9

CDR3nt: TGTGCCAGCAGCGTAGGGCTCGGGACTGAAAACTATGGCTACACCTTC
CDR3aa: CASSVGLGTENYGYTF
abundance: .
d_gene: .
j_gene: TRBJ1-2
v_gene: TRBV9

CDR3nt: TGTGCCAGCAGCCCTCACATTGATCAGCCCCAGCATTTT
CDR3aa: CASSPHIDQPQHF
abundance: few
d_gene: .
j_gene: TRBJ1-5
v_gene: TRBV5-5

CDR3nt: TGCAGTGCTAGAGATCAGGGGGGAAGCGGGGGGGCAAACAATGAGCAGTTCTTC
CDR3aa: CSARDQGGSGGANNEQFF
abundance: .
d_gene: TRBD2
j_gene: TRBJ2-1
v_gene: TRBV20-1

CDR3nt: TGCGCCACCGGCACTAGCGGGGGGGCCAGAGAGACCCAGTACTTC
CDR3aa: CATGTSGGARETQYF
abundance: few
d_gene: TRBD2
j_gene: TRBJ2-5
v_gene: TRBV10-2

CDR3nt: TGTGCCACCAGTGATTCGACTAGCGGGTGGAGCAATGAGCAGTTCTTC
CDR3aa: CATSDSTSGWSNEQFF
abundance: .
d_gene: TRBD2
j_gene: TRBJ2-1
v_gene: TRBV24-1